This T cell receptor beta chain was obtained from a study of Graves' ophthalmopathy and Graves' hyperthyroidism. Germline loops: CDR1 SGHVS, CDR2 FNYEAQ. V was clipped by 5 bases and J by 7 bases, with 9 bases between them. The CDR3 consists of 13 residues. Amplifying from RNA transcripts, the study obtained TCR beta CDR3 regions. First-round RT-PCR with HTBI primers preceded a second-round multiplex PCR. TCRdb re-called the multiplex PCR reads through MiXCR, storing one row per CDR3 protein. This sample has approximately 410,000 distinct CDR3 sequences, with approximately 15% found just once. Researchers classed hyperthyroidism as stable given no ophthalmopathy within 18 months of follow-up. PBMCs were density-gradient isolated from approximately 10 ml fresh blood. At least ten counts were recorded for this clonotype.

What was sequenced was peripheral blood. The receptor was isolated from a woman under 30 with stable Graves' hyperthyroidism. The chain employs TRBV7-6 and TRBJ1-6; tentatively, D is TRBD1 (5 bases). In nucleotides, the CDR3 is TGTGCCAGCAGCACCCGACAGAATTCACCCCTCCACTTT. Translation gives CASSTRQNSPLHF.